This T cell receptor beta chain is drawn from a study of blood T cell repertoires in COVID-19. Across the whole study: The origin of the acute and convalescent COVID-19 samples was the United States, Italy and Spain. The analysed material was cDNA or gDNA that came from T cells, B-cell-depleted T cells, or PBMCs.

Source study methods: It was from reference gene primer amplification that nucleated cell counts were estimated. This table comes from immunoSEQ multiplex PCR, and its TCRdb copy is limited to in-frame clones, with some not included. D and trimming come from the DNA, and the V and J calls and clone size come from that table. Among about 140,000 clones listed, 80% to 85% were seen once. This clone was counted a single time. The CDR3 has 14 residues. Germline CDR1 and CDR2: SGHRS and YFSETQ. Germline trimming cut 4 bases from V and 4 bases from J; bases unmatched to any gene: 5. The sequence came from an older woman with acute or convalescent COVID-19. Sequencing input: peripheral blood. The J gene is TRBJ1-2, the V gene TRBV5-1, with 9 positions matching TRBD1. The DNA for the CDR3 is TGCGCCAGCAGCCAGGGACAGGGTGCCTATGGCTACACCTTC. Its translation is CASSQGQGAYGYTF.